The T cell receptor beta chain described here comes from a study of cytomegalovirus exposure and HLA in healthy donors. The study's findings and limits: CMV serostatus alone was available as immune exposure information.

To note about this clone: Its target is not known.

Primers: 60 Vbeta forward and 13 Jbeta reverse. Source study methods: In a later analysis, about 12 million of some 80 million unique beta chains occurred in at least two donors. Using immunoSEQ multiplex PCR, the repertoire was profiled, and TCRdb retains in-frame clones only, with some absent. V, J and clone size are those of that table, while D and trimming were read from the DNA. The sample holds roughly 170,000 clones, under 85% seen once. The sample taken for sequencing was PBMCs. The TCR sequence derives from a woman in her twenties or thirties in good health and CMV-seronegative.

For the CDR3, the DNA is TGTGCCACCTGGACAGGGACGGGTATTGAGCAGTTCTTC. It specifies CATWTGTGIEQFF. This chain links TRBV10-3 with TRBJ2-1; 8 positions agree with TRBD1. Unmatched junction bases numbered 11, after V lost 10 bases and J lost 9 bases. The CDR3 loop spans 13 amino acids. Germline CDR1 reads ENHRY; CDR2 reads SYGVKD.